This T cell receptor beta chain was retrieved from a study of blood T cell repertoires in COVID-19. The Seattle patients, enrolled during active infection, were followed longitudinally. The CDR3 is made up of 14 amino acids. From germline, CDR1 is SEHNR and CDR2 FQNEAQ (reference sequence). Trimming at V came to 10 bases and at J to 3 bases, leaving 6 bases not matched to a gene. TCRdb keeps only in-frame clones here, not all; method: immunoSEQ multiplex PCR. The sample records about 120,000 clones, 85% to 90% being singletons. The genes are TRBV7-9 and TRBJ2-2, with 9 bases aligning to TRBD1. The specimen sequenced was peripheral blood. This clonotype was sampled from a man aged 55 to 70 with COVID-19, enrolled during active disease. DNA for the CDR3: TGTGCCACAACGGGACAGGGAGACACCGGGGAGCTGTTTTTT. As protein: CATTGQGDTGELFF.